This T cell receptor (beta chain) was observed in a study of cytomegalovirus exposure and HLA in healthy donors. The study, taken as a whole, reports: A later analysis linked fewer than 20,000 TCR beta sequences to HLA alleles at 0.05 false discovery rate. Apart from CMV serostatus, no immune exposure information was available.

To note about this clone: Its specificity is unknown.

It was with 60 Vbeta and 13 Jbeta primers that the PCR ran. The repertoire was sequenced with immunoSEQ multiplex PCR; TCRdb's copy has only in-frame clones and lacks some. The table records about 160,000 clones, about 72% of them present only once. The CDR3 consists of 13 residues. CDR1 MRHNA and CDR2 SNTAGT come from the germline V gene. The germline V and J ends were trimmed by 9 bases and 5 bases, with 11 bases remaining between them. The sample taken for sequencing was PBMCs. This sequence was found in a man aged 30 to 39 in good health and CMV-seropositive. The chain uses TRBV6-4 and TRBJ1-6; D possibly corresponds to TRBD1 (6 bases). CDR3 DNA: TGTGCCAGGTTGACAGGAAATAATTCACCCCTCCACTTT. This encodes CARLTGNNSPLHF.